These 5 T cell receptor beta chains came from one sample sequenced in a study of tumor-infiltrating lymphocytes in primary liver carcinoma. Scientists recovered RNA and DNA together from around 20-30 mg of unsorted bulk tissue. Starting from 500 ng of total RNA, TCR beta cDNA was produced with a primer in the constant region. It was through three nested multiplex PCR rounds of slightly modified ARM-PCR that TCR beta libraries arose. The study ran its first two PCR rounds for around 10 cycles each, using TRBV1-TRBV30 forward primers and a C-beta reverse primer. Each CDR3 protein is one row after TCRdb ran MiXCR on the multiplex PCR reads. The data contain about 37,000 distinct CDR3 sequences, roughly 75% of them singletons. The sequencing sample was made of tumor-adjacent normal liver tissue. Source of these receptors: a man aged 35 to 55 with primary liver carcinoma and hepatitis B virus infection.

This clonotype was counted at least ten times. The genes are TRBV7-9 and TRBJ2-1; 11 nucleotides line up with TRBD2. Germline trimming cut 5 bases from V and 0 bases from J; bases unmatched to any gene: 9. The CDR3 is 18 amino acids. The germline gives CDR1 SEHNR, CDR2 FQNEAQ (reference sequence). CDR3 sequence: CASSPGTSGGRSYNEQFF. CDR3 sequence (DNA): TGTGCCAGCAGCCCCGGGACTAGCGGAGGGCGCTCCTACAATGAGCAGTTCTTC.

Turning to this clonotype: A clone one base away is much larger, so this may be a read error. The rearrangement links TRBV7-2 to TRBJ1-6, with TRBD1 identical over 7 bases. Germline V gene data show CDR1 as SGHTA and CDR2 as FQGNSA. The CDR3 is made up of 15 amino acids. The CDR3 reads CASSPRDRDKSPLHF. DNA of the CDR3: TGTGCCAGCAGCCCCCGGGACAGAGATAAATCACCCCTCCACTTT.

The rearrangement joins TRBV24-1 to TRBJ2-3; 8 bases match TRBD1. CDR1 KGHDR and CDR2 SFDVKD come from the germline V gene. The CDR3 length is 16 residues. The trim removed 3 bases at V and 6 bases at J, leaving 10 bases unmatched. In DNA form, the CDR3 reads TGTGCCACCAGTGATGGAAGGACAGGGAATATGGATACGCAGTATTTT. This translates into CATSDGRTGNMDTQYF.

Concerning this clonotype itself: Sequence at one end of the junction differs from germline and may be a read error. The V gene is TRBV4-2, the J gene TRBJ2-1; 7 positions match TRBD1. CDR3 length: 16 amino acids. Germline values: CDR1 LGHNA, CDR2 YNFKEQ. This chain's CDR3 is CASSHARVQGNNQQFF. Here the CDR3 DNA reads TGTGCCAGCAGCCACGCCAGGGTACAGGGGAACAATCAGCAGTTCTTC.

This clonotype occurred many times. The chain is built from TRBV9 and TRBJ2-1; 12 nucleotides match TRBD2. J gave up 7 bases and V 4 bases, and 9 bases lay outside the gene matches. The germline V gene encodes CDR1 SGDLS and CDR2 YYNGEE. This CDR3 has 16 amino acids. CDR3 sequence: CASSSRTSGTRNEQFF. CDR3 coding DNA: TGTGCCAGCAGCTCCCGGACTAGCGGGACAAGAAATGAGCAGTTCTTC.